A single sample is the source of the 18 T cell receptor beta chains below, sequenced in a study of shared clonotypes between healthy human individuals. The assay was immunoSEQ multiplex PCR, and TCRdb's table has in-frame clones only and misses some. In the table there are some 120,000 clones, over 65% of which are singletons. Input material: memory CD8+ T cells sorted from blood. Subset here: CD45RO+ cells pooled with CCR7-negative TemRA cells. The receptor source for this set is a woman in her 30s in good health.

This clone appeared a few times. This rearrangement joins TRBV6-6 to TRBJ2-7; D remains unclear. The CDR3 is 14 residues long. V was shortened by 0 bases and J by 2 bases, with 8 bases between the two germline ends. CDR1 is MNHNY and CDR2 is SVGAGI in the germline V gene (reference sequence). This chain's CDR3 is CASSYSPTTYEQYF. DNA of the CDR3: TGTGCCAGCAGTTACTCGCCTACCACCTACGAGCAGTACTTC.

This sequence joins TRBV28 and TRBJ1-1; D is ambiguous. This CDR3 has 12 residues. From germline, CDR1 is MDHEN and CDR2 SYDVKM. Trimming removed 3 bases from V and 9 bases from J, with 11 bases in between. CDR3: CASSLQTGQAFF. The CDR3 nucleotides read TGTGCCAGCAGTTTGCAGACGGGCCAAGCTTTCTTT. Based on the CDR3 plus reference TRBV28 and TRBJ1-1, the full variable domain is DVKVTQSSRYLVKRTGEKVFLECVQDMDHENMFWYRQDPGLGLRLIYFSYDVKMKEKGDIPEGYSVSREKKERFSLILESASTNQTSMYLCASSLQTGQAFFGQGTRLTVV.

This chain uses TRBV7-9 with TRBJ2-7; TRBD2 matches 11 bases. The CDR3 has 13 amino acids. Germline-derived CDR1 and CDR2 are SEHNR and FQNEAQ (reference sequence). J was trimmed by 7 bases and V by 1 base; bases with no gene match: 0. CDR3: CASSLGTSGEQYF. CDR3 in DNA: TGTGCCAGCAGCTTAGGGACTAGCGGGGAGCAGTACTTC.

J is TRBJ1-1 and V is TRBV29-1, with a tentative D call TRBD1 (5 bases). Germline values: CDR1 SQVTM, CDR2 ANQGSEA. CDR3 size: 14 residues. Trimming shortened V by 1 base and J by 5 bases, and 14 bases separated the two germline ends. The CDR3, as DNA: TGCAGCGTTGAAGTGGCAGGGAAGGGGACTGAAGCTTTCTTT. Translated, it gives CSVEVAGKGTEAFF.

This chain connects TRBV6-5 to TRBJ2-7, with 7 bases aligning to TRBD2. The CDR3 has 15 residues. CDR1 and CDR2 from the germline V gene are MNHEY and SVGAGI. Trimming at V came to 10 bases and at J to 0 bases, leaving 12 bases not matched to a gene. CDR3 in DNA: TGTGCCACAAAAACCTTCGGCGGGGGCTCCTACGAGCAGTACTTC. Protein sequence: CATKTFGGGSYEQYF.

The rearrangement links TRBV6-1 to TRBJ2-7, with 7 bases fitting TRBD1. The trim removed 6 bases at V and 4 bases at J, leaving 6 bases unmatched. CDR3 size: 13 residues. Germline CDR1 reads MNHNS; CDR2 reads SASEGT. The CDR3 protein is CASSTRGLYEQYF. In DNA form, the CDR3 reads TGTGCCAGCAGCACCAGGGGGTTGTACGAGCAGTACTTC.

The chain joins TRBV15 to TRBJ2-1; TRBD2 is a possible D gene (6 bases). The CDR3 sequence is 16 residues long. Per germline, CDR1 LNHNV and CDR2 YYDKDF (reference sequence). With 7 bases removed from V and 0 bases from J, the gap between germline ends came to 16 bases. CDR3 residues: CATTGPGELSYNEQFF. The CDR3, as DNA: TGTGCCACCACGGGGCCGGGGGAGCTCTCCTACAATGAGCAGTTCTTC.

The rearrangement joins TRBV18 to TRBJ1-1; tentatively, D is TRBD1 (5 bases). Germline V gene lookup returns CDR1 KGHSH and CDR2 LQKENI. The CDR3 is 15 amino acids. Trimming removed 2 bases at V and 4 bases at J, with 14 bases between. The CDR3 protein is CASSPWGGEGTEAFF. CDR3 nucleotide sequence: TGTGCCAGCTCACCATGGGGGGGGGAGGGCACTGAAGCTTTCTTT.

V is TRBV27 and J is TRBJ1-1; D is perhaps TRBD1 (6 bases). V was clipped by 3 bases and J by 5 bases, with 10 bases between them. Per the germline V gene, CDR1 is MNHEY and CDR2 is SMNVEV (reference sequence). The CDR3 extends over 13 amino acids. The CDR3 bases are TGTGCCAGCAGTTTCAACCAGGGGACTGAAGCTTTCTTT. This encodes CASSFNQGTEAFF.

The rearrangement joins TRBV7-9 to TRBJ1-5; 12 nucleotides align to TRBD1. Germline CDR1 reads SEHNR; CDR2 reads FQNEAQ (reference sequence). The ends lost 5 bases at V and 5 bases at J; junction bases unmatched: 4. This CDR3 is 15 amino acids long. This CDR3 is CASSGGQGAYQPQHF. The CDR3, as DNA: TGTGCCAGCAGCGGGGGACAGGGGGCATATCAGCCCCAGCATTTT.

The rearrangement uses TRBV6-1 and TRBJ2-7; D perhaps matches TRBD2 (5 bases). The germline CDR1 and CDR2 sequences are MNHNS and SASEGT. The V end lost 2 bases, the J end lost 2 bases, and 16 bases lay between the germline ends. CDR3 size: 16 residues. The CDR3 loop reads CASSEWLDGIAYEQYF. The CDR3 DNA reads TGTGCCAGCAGTGAATGGCTGGACGGGATTGCCTACGAGCAGTACTTC.

The rearrangement uses TRBV6-5 and TRBJ1-5, with 7 bases aligning to TRBD1. V lost 2 bases to trimming and J lost 7 bases; unmatched junction nucleotides: 5. Germline CDR1 MNHEY, CDR2 SVGAGI. The CDR3 spans 14 residues. CDR3 nucleotide sequence: TGTGCCAGCAGTTACAGAAGGGGGCGGCAGCCCCAGCATTTT. Its translation: CASSYRRGRQPQHF.

V and J are TRBV30 and TRBJ1-6; D is undetermined. The CDR3 sequence is 14 residues long. V lost 2 bases and J 9 bases, leaving 14 bases between the germline ends. Germline CDR1 and CDR2: GTSNPN and SVGIG (reference sequence). The CDR3 DNA follows: TGTGCCTGGAGTCTAGACGGCATACGTTCACCCCTCCACTTT. Translated, it gives CAWSLDGIRSPLHF.

This clone was counted many times. In DNA, the CDR3 is TGTGCCAGCAGCGCGGTGGGGTCCTCAGAGACCCAGTACTTC. Its translation: CASSAVGSSETQYF. The rearrangement joins TRBV7-9 to TRBJ2-5, with D unclear. Between the trimmed V and J ends, which lost 5 bases and 4 bases, there was a span of 14 bases. CDR1 is SEHNR and CDR2 is FQNEAQ in the germline V gene (reference sequence). The CDR3 has 14 amino acids.

The rearrangement links TRBV9 to TRBJ2-5; D is possibly TRBD1 (6 bases). The germline CDR1 and CDR2 sequences are SGDLS and YYNGEE. Trimming cost V 2 bases and J 4 bases, with 12 bases left between them. This CDR3 comprises 14 residues. The CDR3 reads CASSVDGRGETQYF. The CDR3 DNA is TGTGCCAGCAGCGTCGATGGCAGGGGAGAGACCCAGTACTTC.

This chain uses TRBV25-1 with TRBJ2-3; 11 nucleotides align to TRBD2. CDR3 length: 16 residues. Trimming at V came to 3 bases and at J to 1 base, leaving 3 bases not matched to a gene. Germline CDR1 is MGHDK and CDR2 is SYGVNS. The CDR3: CASSEISGRGTDTQYF. In DNA form, the CDR3 reads TGTGCCAGCAGTGAGATTAGCGGGAGGGGCACAGATACGCAGTATTTT.

The rearrangement uses TRBV25-1 and TRBJ2-7, with 8 bases lining up with TRBD1. The CDR3 runs 14 residues. Germline assignment: CDR1 MGHDK and CDR2 SYGVNS. V shed 6 bases and J 6 bases; nucleotides not matched to a gene: 10. The CDR3 protein is CASSGVGQGVEQYF. In DNA, the CDR3 is TGTGCCAGCAGCGGGGTTGGACAGGGTGTCGAGCAGTACTTC.

The chain has TRBV25-1 and TRBJ1-5; D unclear. V lost 2 bases, J lost 4 bases, and 9 bases lay in between. Germline CDR1 reads MGHDK; CDR2 reads SYGVNS. This CDR3 is built from 14 residues. The CDR3: CASSEGKYNQPQHF. The CDR3 DNA follows: TGTGCCAGCAGTGAAGGGAAGTATAATCAGCCCCAGCATTTT.